This T cell receptor (beta chain) was recorded in a study of T-cell memory formation after mild COVID-19. Whole-study results and caveats: CD4/CD8 balance characterized clones contracting day 15 to 85, and CD4+ skew characterized later expanders. Shrinking CD4+ clones were chiefly CM and EM; CD8+ ones were chiefly EMRA. Pre-infection memory held some responding clones, suggesting pre-existing cross-reactive T cells responded. Day 37-peaking second-wave clones had unconfirmed SARS-CoV-2 specificity.

Comments on this clonotype: Its cognate antigen is unknown.

In TCRdb, the 5' RACE reads were re-called with MiXCR into one record per CDR3 protein. The sample gives roughly 120,000 distinct CDR3 sequences, more than 15% of which show up once; 14% is in the top ten. The V gene's germline CDR1 is MNHEY and CDR2 SVGEGT. The CDR3 runs 16 residues. V lost 4 bases to trimming and J lost 0 bases, with 13 bases between them. The receptor was isolated from an adult woman who had mild COVID-19 (a few samples of this study predate the infection). Cell type and time point are not known. J is TRBJ2-1 and V is TRBV6-2 or TRBV6-3, with D hard to call. The sequenced material came from PBMCs or a T cell subset sorted from them (not recorded which). The CDR3 spells CASSSAQVSSYNEQFF. The CDR3 bases are TGTGCCAGCAGTTCCGCCCAAGTGAGCTCCTACAATGAGCAGTTCTTC.